The 17 T cell receptor beta chains below all came from one sample that was sequenced in a study of human T cells and chemical hapten exposure. Documented time point: pre-sensitization, week 0. The treatment here: therapeutic diphenylcyclopropenone sensitization with weekly scalp DPC. TCRdb called the RACE reads again in MiXCR, with one record for every CDR3 protein. The table has around 260,000 distinct CDR3 sequences, about 9.4% seen once. Specimen: whole blood, collected in connection with sensitization to the hapten diphenylcyclopropenone (DPC). These receptors came from a woman aged 40-49 years with alopecia areata. Some clones in this sample may be carry-over from other donors' samples.

This chain connects TRBV19 to TRBJ1-5; unclear D gene. The CDR3 has 12 amino acids. Germline CDR1 and CDR2: LNHDA and SQIVND (reference sequence). Trimming stripped 5 bases from V and 10 bases from J, with 12 bases between. For the CDR3, the DNA is TGTGCCAGTAGTCCAACGTTAAAACCCCAGCATTTT. It is translated as CASSPTLKPQHF. Full variable domain (rest looked up from reference TRBV19 and TRBJ1-5): DGGITQSPKYLFRKEGQNVTLSCEQNLNHDAMYWYRQDPGQGLRLIYYSQIVNDFQKGDIAEGYSVSREKKESFPLTVTSAQKNPTAFYLCASSPTLKPQHFGDGTRLSIL.

The V call is TRBV27, the J call TRBJ1-5; D unclear. The CDR3 loop spans 13 amino acids. The V and J ends lost 5 bases and 9 bases respectively, with 14 bases between them. Germline values: CDR1 MNHEY, CDR2 SMNVEV (reference sequence). CDR3 loop: CASSPLRSRPQHF. The CDR3 DNA follows: TGTGCCAGCAGTCCCCTGAGGTCGCGGCCCCAGCATTTT.

V is TRBV19 and J is TRBJ1-5; TRBD1 matches 7 bases. Germline CDR1 and CDR2: LNHDA and SQIVND (reference sequence). Trimming cost V 9 bases and J 0 bases; bases outside gene matches: 8. The CDR3 sequence is 15 residues long. The CDR3: CASVGQATSNQPQHF. The CDR3 DNA reads TGTGCCAGCGTCGGACAGGCGACTAGCAATCAGCCCCAGCATTTT.

This chain links TRBV7-2 with TRBJ2-5; 11 bases agree with TRBD1. This CDR3 has 14 amino acids. J gave up 4 bases and V 5 bases, and 3 bases lay outside the gene matches. CDR1 is SGHTA, CDR2 FQGNSA, per germline. CDR3: CASSAGQGAETQYF. The CDR3 DNA follows: TGTGCCAGCAGCGCCGGACAGGGGGCAGAGACCCAGTACTTC.

This clonotype was counted at least ten times. The chain has TRBV20-1 and TRBJ2-1; D uncertain. The CDR3 sequence is 15 residues long. The germline V gene has CDR1 DFQATT and CDR2 SNEGSKA (reference sequence). V dropped 0 bases and J dropped 0 bases, with 9 bases sitting between them. The CDR3: CSARDVGSSYNEQFF. CDR3 in DNA: TGCAGTGCTAGAGACGTGGGGTCCTCCTACAATGAGCAGTTCTTC.

Regarding this clonotype: A read error may produce the germline difference seen at one junction end. The gene calls are TRBV6-2 or TRBV6-3 and TRBJ2-3; D might be TRBD1 or TRBD2, each matching 5 bases. The CDR3 runs to 15 residues. Germline CDR1 reads MNHEY; CDR2 reads SVGEGT. This CDR3 reads CTSSAGKGTTDTQYF. CDR3 in DNA: TGTACCAGCAGTGCCGGGAAGGGGACCACAGATACGCAGTATTTT.

V gene TRBV2 combines with J gene TRBJ2-3; 8 positions match TRBD1. V lost 4 bases, J lost 5 bases, and 8 bases stayed unmatched. Germline V gene lookup returns CDR1 SNHLY and CDR2 FYNNEI. This CDR3 comprises 15 residues. This chain's CDR3 is CASSGAGGRQDTQYF. The CDR3 bases are TGTGCCAGCAGTGGAGCAGGGGGCCGCCAAGATACGCAGTATTTT.

This clonotype was recorded many times. The chain recombines TRBV6-5 with TRBJ1-2; D ambiguous. The length of the CDR3 is 15 residues. With 6 bases removed from V and 3 bases from J, the gap between germline ends came to 17 bases. CDR1 is MNHEY, CDR2 SVGAGI, per germline. The DNA for the CDR3 is TGTGCCAGCAGCCGACATCTCTCCCGGGACTATGGCTACACCTTC. Amino acids: CASSRHLSRDYGYTF.

The table lists this clonotype with a few counts. V and J are TRBV2 and TRBJ1-1; 7 bases line up with TRBD1. V trimming: 7 bases; J trimming: 4 bases; junction bases outside the gene matches: 6. CDR1 SNHLY and CDR2 FYNNEI come from the germline V gene. The length of the CDR3 is 13 residues. CDR3 coding DNA: TGTGCCAGCATGGGACAGACAATCACTGAAGCTTTCTTT. This translates into CASMGQTITEAFF.

This clonotype was counted only a few times. V and J are TRBV12-3 or TRBV12-4 and TRBJ1-2, with D unresolved. CDR3 length: 12 amino acids. V shed 5 bases and J shed 6 bases, with 10 bases lying between them. CDR3 DNA: TGTGCCAGCAGTCAGCTGGTGGATGGCTACACCTTC. It translates to CASSQLVDGYTF.

This chain connects TRBV30 to TRBJ2-5; possibly TRBD1 for D (5 bases). The CDR3 spans 13 residues. V was cut by 4 bases and J by 4 bases, with 13 bases left in between. Germline lookup yields CDR1 GTSNPN and CDR2 SVGIG (reference sequence). The CDR3 protein is CAWTQGVTETQYF. Written as DNA, the CDR3 is TGTGCCTGGACCCAAGGGGTTACAGAGACCCAGTACTTC.

The table lists this clonotype with many counts. The chain is built from TRBV12-3 or TRBV12-4 and TRBJ2-1, with D hard to call. V shed 4 bases and J shed 12 bases, with 13 bases lying between them. CDR3 length: 12 residues. The CDR3 coding sequence is TGTGCCAGCAGTTGGATGGCTAAAGGGCAGTTCTTC. Protein: CASSWMAKGQFF.

This clonotype was counted ten times or more. The CDR3 loop reads CASRAGHGDYNEQFF. Here the CDR3 DNA reads TGTGCCAGCAGGGCGGGACACGGGGATTACAATGAGCAGTTCTTC. The chain carries TRBV6-5 and TRBJ2-1; D possibly uses TRBD1 or TRBD2 (6 bases each). The CDR3 runs 15 residues. The germline CDR1 and CDR2 sequences are MNHEY and SVGAGI. The V end lost 6 bases, the J end lost 4 bases, and 16 bases lay between the germline ends.

There are a few counts of this clonotype. DNA of the CDR3: TGTGCCAGCAGCACACCCGGAGGGGGAGGTGGAAACACCATATATTTT. It is translated as CASSTPGGGGGNTIYF. This chain links TRBV6-5 with TRBJ1-3, with TRBD1 as a possible D gene (6 bases). The CDR3 has 16 amino acids. V lost 6 bases to trimming and J lost 3 bases, with 18 bases between them. Germline V gene data show CDR1 as MNHEY and CDR2 as SVGAGI.

A single count supports this clonotype. V usage is TRBV21-1 and J usage is TRBJ2-5; the table's D call TRBD1 went unverified against the DNA. TRBV21-1 is termed a pseudogene. The CDR3 extends over 17 amino acids. The chain's CDR3 is CASSTSYSGTAKETQYF. CDR3 coding DNA: TGTGCCAGCAGCACTTCATACTCCGGGACAGCGAAAGAGACCCAGTACTTC.

CDR3 in DNA: TGTGCCAGCAGCACACAGCGGGAAGCTTTCTTT. It codes for CASSTQREAFF. The J gene is TRBJ1-1, the V gene TRBV2, with no clear D. The V end was cut by 6 bases, the J end by 8 bases, with 10 bases between. The CDR3 runs 11 residues. Per germline, CDR1 SNHLY and CDR2 FYNNEI.

The chain carries TRBV29-1 and TRBJ1-1; 9 nucleotides match TRBD1. After removal of 7 bases from V and 0 bases from J, the junction contained 3 bases not matched to a gene. CDR1 and CDR2 from the germline V gene are SQVTM and ANQGSEA. The CDR3 extends over 13 amino acids. The CDR3 reads CSDGDRVNTEAFF. CDR3 nucleotide sequence: TGCAGCGACGGGGACAGGGTGAACACTGAAGCTTTCTTT.